The source of this T cell receptor beta chain is a study of T cell responses to AZD1222 COVID-19 vaccine. Turning to this clone: Its antigen is undetermined.

The CDR3 covers 15 residues. Germline V gene lookup returns CDR1 SGHNT and CDR2 YYREEE (reference sequence). Trimming stripped 4 bases from V and 3 bases from J, with 17 bases between. Findings and limits, study-wide: Targeting of unmutated variant regions was reportedly seen in nearly half of spike-specific TCRs. Spike-specific TCR breadth and depth grew following two AZD1222 doses.

Sequenced by immunoSEQ multiplex PCR; TCRdb stores in-frame clones only, minus some. The data show about 48,000 clones, with about 91% seen just once and approximately 5.3% held by the top ten. Analyses pooled second doses at about 4 or about 12 weeks. The sample consisted of peripheral blood, taken 28 days after the second AZD1222 dose. The V and J genes are TRBV5-4 and TRBJ2-7, with D possibly being TRBD1 (6 bases). This clonotype was obtained from an adult who received the AZD1222 COVID-19 vaccine. In DNA, the CDR3 is TGTGCCAGCAGCGAGATGCCGGGACACGTCTACGAGCAGTACTTC. Its protein product is CASSEMPGHVYEQYF.